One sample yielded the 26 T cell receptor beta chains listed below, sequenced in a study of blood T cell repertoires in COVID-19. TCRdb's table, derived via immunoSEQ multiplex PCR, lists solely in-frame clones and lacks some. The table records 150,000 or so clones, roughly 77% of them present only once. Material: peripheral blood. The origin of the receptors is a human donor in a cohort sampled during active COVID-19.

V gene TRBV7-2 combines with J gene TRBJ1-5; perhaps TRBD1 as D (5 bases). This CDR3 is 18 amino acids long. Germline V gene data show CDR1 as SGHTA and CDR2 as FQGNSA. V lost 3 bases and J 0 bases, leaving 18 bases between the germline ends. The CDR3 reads CASSFFRDSPLSNQPQHF. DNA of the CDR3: TGTGCCAGCAGCTTTTTTCGGGACTCTCCCCTTAGCAATCAGCCCCAGCATTTT.

CDR3 sequence reads: CASSRQLSGGSSYNEQFF. CDR3 bases: TGTGCCAGCAGCCGGCAACTTAGCGGGGGGAGCTCCTACAATGAGCAGTTCTTC. The V call is TRBV5-5, the J call TRBJ2-1, with 10 bases lining up with TRBD2. The germline CDR1 and CDR2 sequences are SGHKS and YYEKEE (reference sequence). The J segment lost 0 bases and the V segment lost 4 bases, leaving 10 bases of the junction unmatched. This CDR3 has 18 amino acids.

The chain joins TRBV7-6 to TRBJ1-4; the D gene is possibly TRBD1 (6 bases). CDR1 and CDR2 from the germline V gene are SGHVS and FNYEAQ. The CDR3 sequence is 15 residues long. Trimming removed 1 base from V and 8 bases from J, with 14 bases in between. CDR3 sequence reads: CASSLVAGVKEKLFF. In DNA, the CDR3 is TGTGCCAGCAGCTTAGTTGCAGGGGTGAAGGAAAAACTGTTTTTT.

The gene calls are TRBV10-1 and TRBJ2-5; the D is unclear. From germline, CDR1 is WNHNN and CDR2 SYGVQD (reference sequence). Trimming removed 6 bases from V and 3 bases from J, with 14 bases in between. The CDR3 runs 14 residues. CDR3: CASSPDSIEETQYF. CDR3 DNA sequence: TGCGCCAGCAGCCCTGACTCCATAGAAGAGACCCAGTACTTC.

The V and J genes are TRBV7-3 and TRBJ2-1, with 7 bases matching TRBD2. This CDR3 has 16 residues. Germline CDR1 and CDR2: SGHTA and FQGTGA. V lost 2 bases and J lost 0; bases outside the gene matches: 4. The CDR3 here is CASSLAGRSSYNEQFF. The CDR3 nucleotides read TGTGCCAGCAGCTTAGCCGGGAGGTCCTCCTACAATGAGCAGTTCTTC.

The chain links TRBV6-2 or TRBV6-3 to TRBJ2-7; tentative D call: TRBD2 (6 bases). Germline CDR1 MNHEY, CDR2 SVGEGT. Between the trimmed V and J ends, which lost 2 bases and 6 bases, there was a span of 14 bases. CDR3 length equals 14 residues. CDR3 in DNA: TGTGCCAGCAGTTACACCAGGGTGCGGGGCGAGCAGTACTTC. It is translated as CASSYTRVRGEQYF.

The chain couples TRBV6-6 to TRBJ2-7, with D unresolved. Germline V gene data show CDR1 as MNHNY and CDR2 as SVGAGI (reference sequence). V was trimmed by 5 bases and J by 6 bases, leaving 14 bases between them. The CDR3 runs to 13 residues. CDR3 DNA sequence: TGTGCCAGCAGTGCCCGAGTGGAGAGCGAGCAGTACTTC. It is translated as CASSARVESEQYF.

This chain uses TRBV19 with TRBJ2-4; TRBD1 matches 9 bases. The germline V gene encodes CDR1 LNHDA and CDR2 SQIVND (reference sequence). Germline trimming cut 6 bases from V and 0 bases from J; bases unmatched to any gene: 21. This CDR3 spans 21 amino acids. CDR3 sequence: CASSPGWEDRGPSKAKNIQYF. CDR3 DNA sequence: TGTGCCAGTAGCCCAGGGTGGGAGGACAGGGGTCCGTCGAAAGCCAAAAACATTCAGTACTTC.

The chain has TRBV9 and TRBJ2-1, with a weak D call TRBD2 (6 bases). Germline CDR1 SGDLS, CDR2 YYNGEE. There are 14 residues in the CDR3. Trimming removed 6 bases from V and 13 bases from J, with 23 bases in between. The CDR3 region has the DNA TGTGCCAGCACCGCGGGTTGGGCTAGCGTCGGCCAGTTCTTC. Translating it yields CASTAGWASVGQFF.

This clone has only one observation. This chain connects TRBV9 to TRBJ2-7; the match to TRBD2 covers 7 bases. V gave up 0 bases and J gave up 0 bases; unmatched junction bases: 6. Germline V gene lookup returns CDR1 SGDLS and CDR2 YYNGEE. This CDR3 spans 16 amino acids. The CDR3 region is CASSVAPGGRSYEQYF. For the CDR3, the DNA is TGTGCCAGCAGCGTAGCTCCGGGGGGACGCTCCTACGAGCAGTACTTC.

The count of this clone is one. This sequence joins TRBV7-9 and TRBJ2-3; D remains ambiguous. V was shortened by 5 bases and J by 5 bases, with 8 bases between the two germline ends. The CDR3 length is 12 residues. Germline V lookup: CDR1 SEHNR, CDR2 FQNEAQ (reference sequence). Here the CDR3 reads CASSPQEDTQYF. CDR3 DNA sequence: TGTGCCAGCAGCCCTCAGGAAGATACGCAGTATTTT. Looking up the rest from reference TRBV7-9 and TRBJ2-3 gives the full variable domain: DTGVSQNPRHKITKRGQNVTFRCDPISEHNRLYWYRQTLGQGPEFLTYFQNEAQLEKSRLLSDRFSAERPKGSFSTLEIQRTEQGDSAMYLCASSPQEDTQYFGPGTRLTVL.

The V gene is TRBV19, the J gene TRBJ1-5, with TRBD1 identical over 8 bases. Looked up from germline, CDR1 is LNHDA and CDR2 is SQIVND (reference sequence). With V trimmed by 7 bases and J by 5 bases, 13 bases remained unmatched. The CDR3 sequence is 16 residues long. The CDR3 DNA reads TGTGCCAGTAATGGACAGGGAGGTTACGCGGATCAGCCCCAGCATTTT. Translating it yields CASNGQGGYADQPQHF.

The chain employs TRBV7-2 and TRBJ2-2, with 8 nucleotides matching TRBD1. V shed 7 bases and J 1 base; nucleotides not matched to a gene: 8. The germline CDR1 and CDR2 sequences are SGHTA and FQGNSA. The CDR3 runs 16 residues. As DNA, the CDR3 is TGTGCCAGCACAGGACAGGGAAGAGAGAACACCGGGGAGCTGTTTTTT. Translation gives CASTGQGRENTGELFF.

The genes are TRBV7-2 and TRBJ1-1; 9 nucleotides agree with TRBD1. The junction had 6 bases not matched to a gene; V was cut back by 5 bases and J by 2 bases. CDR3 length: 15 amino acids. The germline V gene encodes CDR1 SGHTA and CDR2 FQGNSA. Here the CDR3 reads CASSRKQGANTEAFF. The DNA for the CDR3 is TGTGCCAGCAGCCGGAAACAGGGGGCTAACACTGAAGCTTTCTTT. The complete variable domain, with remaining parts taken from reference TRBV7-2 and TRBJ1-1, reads GAGVSQSPSNKVTEKGKDVELRCDPISGHTALYWYRQSLGQGLEFLIYFQGNSAPDKSGLPSDRFSAERTGGSVSTLTIQRTQQEDSAVYLCASSRKQGANTEAFFGQGTRLTVV.

The CDR3 protein is CAWRNSGKTQYF. The CDR3 nucleotides are TGTGCCTGGAGGAATAGCGGGAAGACCCAGTACTTC. The V and J genes are TRBV30 and TRBJ2-5; 8 bases fit TRBD2. The trim removed 3 bases at V and 6 bases at J, leaving 3 bases unmatched. The CDR3 is 12 residues long. Germline loops: CDR1 GTSNPN, CDR2 SVGIG (reference sequence).

Here the CDR3 reads CASSLTFRTSAPEQFF. The CDR3 DNA reads TGTGCCAGCAGCTTAACCTTCCGGACTAGCGCGCCTGAGCAGTTCTTC. This rearrangement joins TRBV11-2 to TRBJ2-1; 9 bases are a match to TRBD2. Germline CDR1 is SGHAT and CDR2 is FQNNGV. The CDR3 is 16 amino acids. J lost 9 bases, V lost 2 bases, and 11 bases had no gene match.

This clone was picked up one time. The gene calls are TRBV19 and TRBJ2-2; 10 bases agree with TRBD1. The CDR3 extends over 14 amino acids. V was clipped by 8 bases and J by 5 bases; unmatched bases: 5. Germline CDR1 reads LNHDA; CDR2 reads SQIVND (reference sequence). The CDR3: CASADRGRTGELFF. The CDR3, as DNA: TGTGCCAGTGCGGACAGGGGGAGAACCGGGGAGCTGTTTTTT.

The CDR3 sequence: CAWSRAAGTEAFF. Here the CDR3 DNA reads TGTGCCTGGAGCAGGGCGGCGGGGACTGAAGCTTTCTTT. The V call is TRBV30, the J call TRBJ1-1; tentative D call: TRBD1 (5 bases). This CDR3 spans 13 amino acids. Trimming cost V 3 bases and J 5 bases, with 13 bases left between them. The V gene's germline CDR1 is GTSNPN and CDR2 SVGIG (reference sequence).

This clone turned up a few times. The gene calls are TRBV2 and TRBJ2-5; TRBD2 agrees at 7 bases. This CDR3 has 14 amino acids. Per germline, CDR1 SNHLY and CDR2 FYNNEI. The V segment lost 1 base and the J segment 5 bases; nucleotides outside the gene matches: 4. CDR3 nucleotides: TGTGCCAGCAGTGAAGGGACTAGTGGGGAGACCCAGTACTTC. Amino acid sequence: CASSEGTSGETQYF.

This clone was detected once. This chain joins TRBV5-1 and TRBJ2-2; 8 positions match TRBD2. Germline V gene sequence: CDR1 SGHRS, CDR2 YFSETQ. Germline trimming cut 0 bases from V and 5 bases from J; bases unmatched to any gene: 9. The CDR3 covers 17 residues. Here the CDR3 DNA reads TGCGCCAGCAGCTTGGCCGACCGGGGGGGCCAAACCGGGGAGCTGTTTTTT. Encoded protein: CASSLADRGGQTGELFF.

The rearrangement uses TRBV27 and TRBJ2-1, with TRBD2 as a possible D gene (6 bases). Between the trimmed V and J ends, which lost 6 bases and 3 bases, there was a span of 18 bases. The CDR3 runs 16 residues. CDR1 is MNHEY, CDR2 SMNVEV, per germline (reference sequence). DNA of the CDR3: TGTGCCAGCAGGGGAAGGAGGGAGCACAGCTACAATGAGCAGTTCTTC. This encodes CASRGRREHSYNEQFF.

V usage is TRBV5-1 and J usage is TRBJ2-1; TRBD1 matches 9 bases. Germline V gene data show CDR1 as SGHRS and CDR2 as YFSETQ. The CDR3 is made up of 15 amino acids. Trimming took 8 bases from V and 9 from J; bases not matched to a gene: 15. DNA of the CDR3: TGCGCCAGTCGCGACCGGGACAGGGAGGAAGGTGAGCAGTTCTTC. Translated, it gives CASRDRDREEGEQFF.

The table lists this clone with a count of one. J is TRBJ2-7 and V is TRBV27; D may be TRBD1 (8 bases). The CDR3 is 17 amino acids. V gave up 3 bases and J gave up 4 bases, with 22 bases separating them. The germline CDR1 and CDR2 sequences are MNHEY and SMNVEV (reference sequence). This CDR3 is CASSFGIMTGEGYEQYF. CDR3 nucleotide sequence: TGTGCCAGCAGTTTCGGAATTATGACAGGGGAGGGTTACGAGCAGTACTTC.

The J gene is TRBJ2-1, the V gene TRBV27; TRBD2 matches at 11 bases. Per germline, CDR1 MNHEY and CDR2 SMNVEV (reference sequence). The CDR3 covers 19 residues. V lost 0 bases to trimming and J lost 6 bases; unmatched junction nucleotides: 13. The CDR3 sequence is CASSLSSRLAGGIGNEQFF. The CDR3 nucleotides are TGTGCCAGCAGTTTATCGTCTCGGCTAGCGGGAGGAATTGGCAATGAGCAGTTCTTC.

The CDR3 region has the DNA TGTGCCAGCAGTGAATTCCGCAATAGCGGGAGGTACCGGGGCGGGGAGCTGTTTTTT. It translates to CASSEFRNSGRYRGGELFF. This sequence joins TRBV6-1 and TRBJ2-2; TRBD2 aligns across 10 bases. Germline trimming cut 2 bases from V and 7 bases from J; bases unmatched to any gene: 16. The CDR3 extends over 19 amino acids. CDR1 is MNHNS, CDR2 SASEGT, per germline.

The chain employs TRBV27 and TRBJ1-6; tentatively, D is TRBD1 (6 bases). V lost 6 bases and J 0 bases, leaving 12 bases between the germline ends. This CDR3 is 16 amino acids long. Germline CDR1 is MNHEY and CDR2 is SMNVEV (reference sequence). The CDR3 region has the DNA TGTGCCAGCAGATCTTTAGGGGGCTCCTATAATTCACCCCTCCACTTT. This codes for CASRSLGGSYNSPLHF.